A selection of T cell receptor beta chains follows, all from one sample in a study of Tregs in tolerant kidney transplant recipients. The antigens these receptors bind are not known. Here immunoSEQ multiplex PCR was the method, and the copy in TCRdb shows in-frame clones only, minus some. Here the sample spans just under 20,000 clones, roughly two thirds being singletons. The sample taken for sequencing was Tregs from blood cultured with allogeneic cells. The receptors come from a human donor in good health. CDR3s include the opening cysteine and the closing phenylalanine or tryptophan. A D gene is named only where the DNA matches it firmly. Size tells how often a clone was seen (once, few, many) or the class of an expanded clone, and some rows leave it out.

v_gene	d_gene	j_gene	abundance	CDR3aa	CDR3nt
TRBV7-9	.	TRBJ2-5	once	CASSFRETQYF	TGTGCCAGCAGCTTCCGGGAGACCCAGTACTTC
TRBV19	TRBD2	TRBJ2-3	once	CATQGLAGGAQYF	TGTGCCACCCAGGGACTAGCGGGAGGAGCGCAGTATTTT
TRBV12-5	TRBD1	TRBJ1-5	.	CASGLVLTGVGNQPQHF	TGTGCTAGTGGTTTGGTACTGACAGGGGTGGGCAATCAGCCCCAGCATTTT
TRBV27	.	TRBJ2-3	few	CASSRPTGTRPSLQYF	TGTGCCAGCAGCCGGCCCACCGGGACAAGGCCCTCCCTACAGTATTTT
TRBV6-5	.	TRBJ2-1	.	CATTRGPFEQFF	TGTGCCACCACACGAGGGCCCTTCGAGCAGTTCTTC
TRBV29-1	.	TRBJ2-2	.	CSVVQGGLFF	TGCAGCGTTGTACAGGGTGGGCTGTTTTTT
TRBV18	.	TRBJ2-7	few	CASSPGSYEQYF	TGTGCCAGCTCCCCCGGCTCCTACGAGCAGTACTTC
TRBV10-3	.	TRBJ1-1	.	CAISRSDLGTEAFF	TGTGCCATCAGTAGATCGGATCTGGGCACTGAAGCTTTCTTT
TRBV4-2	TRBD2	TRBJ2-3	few	CASSRGTRADTQYF	TGTGCCAGCAGCCGCGGGACTAGAGCAGATACGCAGTATTTT
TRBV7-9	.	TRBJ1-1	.	CASSQQILKGAEAFF	TGTGCCAGCAGCCAACAAATACTGAAGGGAGCTGAAGCTTTCTTT
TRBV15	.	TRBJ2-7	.	CATSRGRGLYEQYF	TGTGCCACCAGCAGAGGAAGGGGGTTGTACGAGCAGTACTTC
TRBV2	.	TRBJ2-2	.	CASRWGAGSNTGELFF	TGTGCCAGCAGATGGGGGGCAGGTTCGAACACCGGGGAGCTGTTTTTT
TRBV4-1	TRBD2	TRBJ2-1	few	CASSQGASGSYNEQFF	TGCGCCAGCAGCCAAGGGGCTAGCGGGAGTTACAATGAGCAGTTCTTC
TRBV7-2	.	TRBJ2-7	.	CASRLPGAPTYEQYF	TGTGCCAGCAGACTCCCGGGAGCACCAACCTACGAGCAGTACTTC
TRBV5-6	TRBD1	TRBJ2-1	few	CASSSDRAAIYNEQFF	TGTGCCAGCAGCTCTGACAGGGCTGCTATCTACAATGAGCAGTTCTTC
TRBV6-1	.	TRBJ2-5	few	CASNINQGGQETQYF	TGTGCCAGCAATATAAATCAGGGGGGCCAAGAGACCCAGTACTTC
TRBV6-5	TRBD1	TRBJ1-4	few	CASSSVTGGYEKLFF	TGTGCCAGCAGTTCCGTGACAGGGGGCTATGAAAAACTGTTTTTT
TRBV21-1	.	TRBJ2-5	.	CASGLFDRLGKTQYF	TGTGCCAGCGGTCTTTTCGACCGTTTGGGAAAGACCCAGTACTTC
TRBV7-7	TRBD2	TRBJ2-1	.	CASSSGLAGVNEQFF	TGTGCCAGCAGCTCGGGACTAGCGGGAGTCAATGAGCAGTTCTTC
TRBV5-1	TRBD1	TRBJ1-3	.	CASAGQGGPGNTIYF	TGCGCCAGCGCTGGACAGGGGGGACCTGGAAACACCATATATTTT
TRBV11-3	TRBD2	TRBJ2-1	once	CASSLGLAGYNEQFF	TGTGCCAGCAGCTTGGGACTAGCGGGATACAATGAGCAGTTCTTC
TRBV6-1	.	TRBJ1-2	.	CASSEVGWGGYTF	TGTGCCAGCAGTGAAGTCGGGTGGGGTGGCTACACCTTC
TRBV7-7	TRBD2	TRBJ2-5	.	CASSLSGIGETQYF	TGTGCTAGCAGCCTTAGCGGGATTGGGGAGACCCAGTACTTC
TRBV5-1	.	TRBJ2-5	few	CASSLVVGANRRETQYF	TGCGCCAGCAGCTTGGTTGTCGGCGCAAATCGACGGGAGACCCAGTACTTC
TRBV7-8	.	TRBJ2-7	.	CASSVMGTSSYEQYF	TGTGCCAGCAGCGTGATGGGAACGAGCTCCTACGAGCAGTACTTC
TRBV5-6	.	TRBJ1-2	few	CASSLGVPGYTF	TGTGCCAGCAGCTTGGGAGTTCCTGGCTACACCTTC
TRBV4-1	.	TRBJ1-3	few	CASSQDLWESSGNTIYF	TGCGCCAGCAGCCAAGATCTTTGGGAGAGCTCTGGAAACACCATATATTTT